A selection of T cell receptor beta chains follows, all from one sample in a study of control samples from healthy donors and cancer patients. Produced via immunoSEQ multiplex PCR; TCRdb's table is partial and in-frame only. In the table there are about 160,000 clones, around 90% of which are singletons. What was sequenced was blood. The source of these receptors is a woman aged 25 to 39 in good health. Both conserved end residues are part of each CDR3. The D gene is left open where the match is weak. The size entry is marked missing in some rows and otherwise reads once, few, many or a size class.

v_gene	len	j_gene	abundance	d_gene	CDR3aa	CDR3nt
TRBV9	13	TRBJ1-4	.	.	CAHLGDGKEKLFF	TGTGCTCACCTAGGGGATGGGAAGGAAAAACTGTTTTTT
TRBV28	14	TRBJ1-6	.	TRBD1	CASRRTGGIVTLHF	TGTGCCAGCAGGAGGACAGGGGGCATCGTGACCCTCCACTTT
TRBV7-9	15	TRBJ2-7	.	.	CASSLNSAGWHEQYF	TGTGCCAGCAGCTTAAACTCGGCAGGGTGGCACGAGCAGTACTTC
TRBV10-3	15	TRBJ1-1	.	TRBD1	CATRQGANMNTEAFF	TGTGCCACAAGACAGGGGGCTAACATGAACACTGAAGCTTTCTTT
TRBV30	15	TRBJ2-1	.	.	CAWSVRGAAYNEQFF	TGTGCCTGGAGTGTACGAGGGGCGGCCTACAATGAGCAGTTCTTC
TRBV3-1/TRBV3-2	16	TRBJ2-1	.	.	CASSPHSGPPYNEQFF	TGTGCCAGCAGCCCGCACTCTGGGCCCCCCTACAATGAGCAGTTCTTC
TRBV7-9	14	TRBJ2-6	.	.	CASSPSRGANVLTF	TGTGCCAGCAGCCCCTCGCGGGGGGCCAACGTCCTGACTTTC
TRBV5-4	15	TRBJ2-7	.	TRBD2	CASSSRTSGNYEQYF	TGTGCCAGCAGCTCCAGGACTAGCGGGAACTACGAGCAGTACTTC
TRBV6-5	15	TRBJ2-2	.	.	CASSYMGGAGGELFF	TGTGCCAGCAGTTACATGGGGGGGGCCGGCGGGGAGCTGTTTTTT
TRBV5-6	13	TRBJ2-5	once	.	CASSLDVTETQYF	TGTGCCAGCAGCTTGGATGTGACAGAGACCCAGTACTTC
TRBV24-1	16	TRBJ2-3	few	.	CATSEGSSKGTDTQYF	TGTGCCACCAGTGAGGGTTCTAGCAAAGGAACAGATACGCAGTATTTT
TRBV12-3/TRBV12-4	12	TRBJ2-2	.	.	CASSMENKELFF	TGTGCCAGCAGTATGGAAAATAAGGAGCTGTTTTTT
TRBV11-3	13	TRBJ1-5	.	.	CASSLLRYQPQHF	TGTGCCAGCAGCTTGCTCAGGTATCAGCCCCAGCATTTT
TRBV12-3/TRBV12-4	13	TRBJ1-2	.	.	CASSTGLAYGYTF	TGTGCCAGCAGTACAGGGCTTGCCTATGGCTACACCTTC
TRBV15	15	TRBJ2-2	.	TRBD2	CATSIGRGDTGELFF	TGTGCCACCAGCATCGGACGGGGGGACACCGGGGAGCTGTTTTTT
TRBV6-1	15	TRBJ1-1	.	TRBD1	CASSDPTGWNTEAFF	TGTGCCAGCAGTGACCCGACAGGGTGGAACACTGAAGCTTTCTTT
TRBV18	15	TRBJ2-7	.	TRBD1	CASSPGQGAAYEQYF	TGTGCCAGCTCACCAGGACAGGGGGCGGCCTACGAGCAGTACTTC
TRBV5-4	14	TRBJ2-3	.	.	CASSSGGAPNTQYF	TGTGCCAGCAGCAGTGGGGGGGCCCCGAATACGCAGTATTTT
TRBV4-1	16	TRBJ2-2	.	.	CASSQGMDRNTGELFF	TGCGCCAGCAGCCAAGGGATGGACAGGAACACCGGGGAGCTGTTTTTT
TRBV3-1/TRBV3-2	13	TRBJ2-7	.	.	CASAPDITHEQYF	TGTGCCAGCGCACCGGATATTACCCACGAGCAGTACTTC
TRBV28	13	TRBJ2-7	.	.	CASGIGINYEQYF	TGTGCCAGCGGGATCGGGATTAACTACGAGCAGTACTTC
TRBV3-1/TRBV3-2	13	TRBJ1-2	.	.	CASSQDISYGYTF	TGTGCCAGCAGCCAGGACATATCCTATGGCTACACCTTC
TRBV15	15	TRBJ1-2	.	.	CATSRDVGGFYGYTF	TGTGCCACCAGCAGAGATGTTGGCGGGTTCTATGGCTACACCTTC
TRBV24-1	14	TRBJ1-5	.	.	CATSDEGWSQPQHF	TGTGCCACCAGTGATGAAGGGTGGAGCCAGCCCCAGCATTTT
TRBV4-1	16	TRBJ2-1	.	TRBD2	CASSQAGTSGSSEQFF	TGCGCCAGCAGCCAGGCCGGGACTAGCGGGAGTAGTGAGCAGTTCTTC
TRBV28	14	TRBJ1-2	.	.	CASSTSQRNYGYTF	TGTGCCAGCAGTACTAGTCAGCGGAACTATGGCTACACCTTC
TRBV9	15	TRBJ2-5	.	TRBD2	CASSGGGRAQETQYF	TGTGCCAGCAGCGGCGGCGGGAGGGCGCAGGAGACCCAGTACTTC
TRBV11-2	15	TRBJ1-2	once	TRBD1	CASSHPTGENYGYTF	TGTGCCAGCAGCCATCCGACAGGGGAAAACTATGGCTACACCTTC
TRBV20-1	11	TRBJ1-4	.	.	CSARPFGKLFF	TGCAGTGCTAGACCCTTTGGAAAACTGTTTTTT
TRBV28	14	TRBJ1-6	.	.	CASSLATVNSPLHF	TGTGCCAGCAGTTTGGCTACAGTAAATTCACCCCTCCACTTT
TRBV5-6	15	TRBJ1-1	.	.	CASSQGYGGGTEAFF	TGTGCCAGCAGCCAGGGTTACGGGGGTGGCACTGAAGCTTTCTTT
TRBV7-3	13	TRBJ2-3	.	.	CASSLTPGDTQYF	TGTGCCAGCAGCTTAACACCAGGAGATACGCAGTATTTT
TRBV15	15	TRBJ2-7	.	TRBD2	CATSRDHAGAYEQYF	TGTGCCACCAGCAGAGATCACGCGGGAGCCTACGAGCAGTACTTC
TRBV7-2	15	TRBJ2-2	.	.	CASSLQTGNTGELFF	TGTGCCAGCAGCTTACAGACGGGAAACACCGGGGAGCTGTTTTTT
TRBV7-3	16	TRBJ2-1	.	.	CASSHLPGLPSQEQFF	TGTGCCAGCAGCCACCTTCCGGGACTCCCTTCCCAAGAGCAGTTCTTC
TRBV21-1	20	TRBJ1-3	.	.	CASSKALGQDILSSGNTIYF	TGTGCCAGCAGCAAAGCGCTAGGACAGGATATTCTAAGCTCTGGAAACACCATATATTTT
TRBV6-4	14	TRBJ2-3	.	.	CASSGGSATDTQYF	TGTGCCAGCAGTGGGGGTAGCGCCACAGATACGCAGTATTTT
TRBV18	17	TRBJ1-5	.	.	CASSPFGTSSSNQPQHF	TGTGCCAGCTCACCATTCGGGACCTCGAGCTCCAATCAGCCCCAGCATTTT
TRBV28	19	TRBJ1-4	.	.	CASSRDVWDKTATNEKLFF	TGTGCCAGCAGTCGGGACGTCTGGGACAAGACAGCAACTAATGAAAAACTGTTTTTT
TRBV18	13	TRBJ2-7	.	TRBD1	CASSPTGGYEQYF	TGTGCCAGCTCACCGACAGGGGGCTACGAGCAGTACTTC
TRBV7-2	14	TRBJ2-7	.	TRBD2	CASSLGGGLVEQYF	TGTGCCAGCAGCTTAGGGGGAGGGTTGGTCGAGCAGTACTTC
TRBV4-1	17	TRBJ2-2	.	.	CASSQPLGHQNTGELFF	TGCGCCAGCAGCCAACCTTTGGGACACCAGAACACCGGGGAGCTGTTTTTT
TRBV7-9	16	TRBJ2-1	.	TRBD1	CASTPTGGQGVHEQFF	TGTGCCAGCACCCCGACGGGGGGACAGGGTGTCCATGAGCAGTTCTTC
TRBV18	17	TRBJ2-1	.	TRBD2	CASSLGTSGTITNEQFF	TGTGCCAGCTCACTCGGGACTAGCGGGACCATCACCAATGAGCAGTTCTTC
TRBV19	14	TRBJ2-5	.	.	CASSMYGPQETQYF	TGTGCCAGTAGTATGTATGGACCACAAGAGACCCAGTACTTC
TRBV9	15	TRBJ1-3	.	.	CASSVGESAGNTIYF	TGTGCCAGCAGCGTAGGCGAAAGCGCTGGAAACACCATATATTTT
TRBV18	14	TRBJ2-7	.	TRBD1	CASSRDRGGDEQYF	TGTGCCAGCTCGCGCGACAGGGGTGGAGACGAGCAGTACTTC
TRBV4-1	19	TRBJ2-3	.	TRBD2	CASSQLPGGLAGGPDTQYF	TGCGCCAGCAGCCAACTCCCCGGAGGACTAGCGGGAGGTCCAGATACGCAGTATTTT
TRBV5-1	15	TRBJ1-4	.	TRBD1	CASSDRDRSNEKLFF	TGCGCCAGCAGCGACCGGGACAGGTCTAATGAAAAACTGTTTTTT
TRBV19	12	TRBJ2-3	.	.	CASNQLGGAQYF	TGTGCCAGTAACCAGCTAGGGGGGGCGCAGTATTTT
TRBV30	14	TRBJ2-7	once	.	CAWIPPRSSYEQYF	TGTGCCTGGATTCCCCCCAGGAGCTCCTACGAGCAGTACTTC
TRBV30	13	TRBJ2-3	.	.	CAWSSQGGFTQYF	TGTGCCTGGAGTTCCCAAGGAGGGTTTACGCAGTATTTT
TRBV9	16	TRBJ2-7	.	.	CASSVGPGNPTYEQYF	TGTGCCAGCAGCGTAGGACCCGGGAACCCTACCTACGAGCAGTACTTC
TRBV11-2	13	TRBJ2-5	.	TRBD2	CASSPGGGETQYF	TGTGCCAGCAGCCCAGGCGGGGGGGAGACCCAGTACTTC
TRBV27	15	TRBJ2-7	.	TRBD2	CASRPRTSGRGEQYF	TGTGCCAGCAGACCGAGGACTAGCGGGAGGGGCGAGCAGTACTTC
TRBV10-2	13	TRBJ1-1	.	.	CASSQGAGVEAFF	TGCGCCAGCAGCCAAGGGGCAGGGGTTGAAGCTTTCTTT
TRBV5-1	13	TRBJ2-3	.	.	CASSPGHTDTQYF	TGCGCCAGCAGCCCAGGGCACACAGATACGCAGTATTTT